Presented here are 32 T cell receptor beta chains from one specimen sequenced in a study of lymphopenia after photon versus proton radiotherapy. Using immunoSEQ multiplex PCR, the repertoire was profiled, and TCRdb retains in-frame clones only, with some absent. Here the sample spans 35,000 to 45,000 clones, roughly four fifths being singletons. Sequenced here: peripheral blood, sampled from a patient treated with proton-based radiotherapy. Receptors were obtained from a woman aged 70-85 years with pancreatic cancer.

CDR3 sequence reads: CASSYSLRVRGNTIYF. The CDR3 nucleotides are TGTGCCAGCAGTTACTCGCTCAGGGTTCGGGGAAACACCATATATTTT. This chain uses TRBV6-5 with TRBJ1-3; D perhaps matches TRBD1 (5 bases). CDR1 is MNHEY and CDR2 is SVGAGI in the germline V gene. CDR3 size: 16 residues. Trimming removed 0 bases from V and 4 bases from J, with 13 bases in between.

This clone has just a few counts. The sample has other DNA sequences that encode this CDR3 too. V usage is TRBV7-2 and J usage is TRBJ2-1; TRBD2 matches 8 bases. The CDR3 covers 12 residues. The V gene end was trimmed by 5 bases and the J gene end by 10 bases; junction bases not matched to a gene: 4. Germline V gives CDR1 SGHTA, CDR2 FQGNSA. Written as DNA, the CDR3 is TGTGCCAGCAGCAGGGCGGGAGGAGAGCAGTTCTTC. This codes for CASSRAGGEQFF.

This chain connects TRBV30 to TRBJ2-3; no reliable D call. The CDR3 has 11 amino acids. CDR1 GTSNPN and CDR2 SVGIG come from the germline V gene (reference sequence). Trimming removed 4 bases from V and 5 bases from J, with 7 bases in between. CDR3 loop: CAWTHRDTQYF. The CDR3 coding sequence is TGTGCCTGGACCCACAGAGATACGCAGTATTTT. Variable domain in full (rest from reference TRBV30 and TRBJ2-3): SQTIHQWPATLVQPVGSPLSLECTVEGTSNPNLYWYRQAAGRGLQLLFYSVGIGQISSEVPQNLSASRPQDRQFILSSKKLLLSDSGFYLCAWTHRDTQYFGPGTRLTVL.

The J gene is TRBJ2-5, the V gene TRBV7-2; 10 nucleotides match TRBD1. The germline gives CDR1 SGHTA, CDR2 FQGNSA. The CDR3 sequence is 14 residues long. After removal of 3 bases from V and 5 bases from J, the junction contained 3 bases not matched to a gene. The CDR3 loop reads CASSLDRGGETQYF. CDR3 sequence (DNA): TGTGCCAGCAGCTTGGACAGGGGGGGCGAGACCCAGTACTTC.

The chain joins TRBV5-1 to TRBJ1-1; no definite D call. The V and J ends lost 0 bases and 4 bases respectively, with 7 bases between them. Germline V gives CDR1 SGHRS, CDR2 YFSETQ. CDR3 size: 13 residues. The CDR3 is CASSLGGSTEAFF. CDR3 coding DNA: TGCGCCAGCAGCTTGGGGGGTAGCACTGAAGCTTTCTTT.

The genes are TRBV5-1 and TRBJ2-1; tentatively, D is TRBD2 (6 bases). Between the trimmed V and J ends, which lost 3 bases and 4 bases, there was a span of 17 bases. Germline V gene lookup returns CDR1 SGHRS and CDR2 YFSETQ. CDR3 length equals 16 residues. CDR3 bases: TGCGCCAGCAGCTCCCAAGGGGCGGGAACATACAATGAGCAGTTCTTC. Amino acids: CASSSQGAGTYNEQFF. The variable domain in full, completed from reference TRBV5-1 and TRBJ2-1, reads KAGVTQTPRYLIKTRGQQVTLSCSPISGHRSVSWYQQTPGQGLQFLFEYFSETQRNKGNFPGRFSGRQFSNSRSEMNVSTLELGDSALYLCASSSQGAGTYNEQFFGPGTRLTVL.

There are a few counts of this clone. V is TRBV7-2 and J is TRBJ1-2, with 9 positions matching TRBD1. CDR1 is SGHTA, CDR2 FQGNSA, per germline. The CDR3 totals 13 residues. J lost 8 bases, V lost 5 bases, and 6 bases had no gene match. CDR3 sequence (DNA): TGTGCCAGCAGCCAGGGACAGGGTGGCGGCTACACCTTC. It is translated as CASSQGQGGGYTF. The variable domain in full, with the rest retrieved from reference TRBV7-2 and TRBJ1-2, is GAGVSQSPSNKVTEKGKDVELRCDPISGHTALYWYRQSLGQGLEFLIYFQGNSAPDKSGLPSDRFSAERTGGSVSTLTIQRTQQEDSAVYLCASSQGQGGGYTFGSGTRLTVV.

The rearrangement joins TRBV19 to TRBJ2-1; the match to TRBD2 covers 13 bases. The CDR3 sequence is 16 residues long. CDR1 is LNHDA and CDR2 is SQIVND in the germline V gene (reference sequence). Germline trimming cut 4 bases from V and 8 bases from J; bases unmatched to any gene: 8. The CDR3 here is CASSKGLAGVNHEQFF. CDR3 bases: TGTGCCAGTAGTAAAGGACTAGCGGGAGTTAACCATGAGCAGTTCTTC.

This sequence joins TRBV6-5 and TRBJ2-1; possibly TRBD1 for D (6 bases). Germline V lookup: CDR1 MNHEY, CDR2 SVGAGI. Trimming took 4 bases from V and 7 from J, leaving 20 bases between them. This CDR3 contains 16 residues. This chain's CDR3 is CASSSTSGQFGNEQFF. The CDR3 bases are TGTGCCAGCAGTTCGACCTCGGGACAATTTGGTAATGAGCAGTTCTTC.

CDR3 nucleotides: TGTGCCAGCAGTTTAAGGGCTGGGGGCGGGCTGGGCGCGGAGACCCAGTACTTC. Translation gives CASSLRAGGGLGAETQYF. The rearrangement uses TRBV28 and TRBJ2-5; D perhaps matches TRBD1 (6 bases). This CDR3 comprises 18 residues. The V and J ends lost 2 bases and 5 bases respectively, with 24 bases between them. Germline V lookup: CDR1 MDHEN, CDR2 SYDVKM.

The V and J genes are TRBV28 and TRBJ2-2; D remains unclear. Germline V gives CDR1 MDHEN, CDR2 SYDVKM. Trimming took 3 bases from V and 1 from J, leaving 12 bases between them. This CDR3 has 16 residues. CDR3 sequence (DNA): TGTGCCAGCAGTTTGAACTTTGACTTGAACACCGGGGAGCTGTTTTTT. Protein product: CASSLNFDLNTGELFF.

The chain carries TRBV11-3 and TRBJ1-3, with D unresolved. V lost 6 bases and J lost 1, with 10 bases in between. The CDR3 contains 14 residues. CDR1 is SGHNT, CDR2 YENEEA, per germline. CDR3 loop: CASSPSRSGNTIYF. CDR3 coding DNA: TGTGCCAGCAGTCCCAGCAGATCTGGAAACACCATATATTTT.

The genes are TRBV5-1 and TRBJ2-7; possibly TRBD2 for D (6 bases). Trimming took 7 bases from V and 3 from J, leaving 20 bases between them. Germline V gene sequence: CDR1 SGHRS, CDR2 YFSETQ. The length of the CDR3 is 15 residues. CDR3 amino acids: CASYVRDAGNYEQYF. CDR3 bases: TGCGCCAGCTACGTCCGGGACGCGGGAAACTACGAGCAGTACTTC.

The chain joins TRBV19 to TRBJ2-2; D remains ambiguous. The germline V and J ends were trimmed by 7 bases and 1 base, with 13 bases remaining between them. Germline-derived CDR1 and CDR2 are LNHDA and SQIVND (reference sequence). CDR3 length: 15 residues. This CDR3 reads CASKWSGLNTGELFF. The DNA of the CDR3 is TGTGCCAGTAAATGGTCGGGTCTGAACACCGGGGAGCTGTTTTTT.

The chain joins TRBV15 to TRBJ1-5; no firm D call. V was shortened by 5 bases and J by 4 bases, with 6 bases between the two germline ends. The germline V gene encodes CDR1 LNHNV and CDR2 YYDKDF (reference sequence). There are 12 residues in the CDR3. As DNA, the CDR3 is TGTGCCACCAGCTATCAGAATCAGCCCCAGCATTTT. It specifies CATSYQNQPQHF.

The chain couples TRBV5-1 to TRBJ1-2; 8 nucleotides align to TRBD1. V shed 4 bases and J 6 bases; nucleotides not matched to a gene: 14. This CDR3 is built from 16 residues. Germline CDR1 reads SGHRS; CDR2 reads YFSETQ. CDR3 bases: TGCGCCAGCAGCAAGGATGGACAGGGAAACCAGAATGGCTACACCTTC. It encodes CASSKDGQGNQNGYTF.

V and J are TRBV7-8 and TRBJ2-1; TRBD1 matches at 8 bases. Germline values: CDR1 SGHVS, CDR2 FQNEAQ. The V gene end was trimmed by 0 bases and the J gene end by 9 bases; junction bases not matched to a gene: 7. The CDR3 extends over 15 amino acids. CDR3 residues: CASSLAGTGVTEQFF. The CDR3 DNA follows: TGTGCCAGCAGCTTAGCCGGGACAGGAGTCACTGAGCAGTTCTTC.

The CDR3 DNA is TGTGCCAGCAGCCCGTTGGGTCCTAAATTGGGCACTGAAGCTTTCTTT. This encodes CASSPLGPKLGTEAFF. The chain combines TRBV28 with TRBJ1-1; D ambiguous. The CDR3 is made up of 16 amino acids. V dropped 6 bases and J dropped 4 bases, with 21 bases sitting between them. CDR1 MDHEN and CDR2 SYDVKM come from the germline V gene.

The chain combines TRBV9 with TRBJ2-7; TRBD1 aligns across 10 bases. Germline CDR1 SGDLS, CDR2 YYNGEE. V lost 4 bases, J lost 4 bases, and 8 bases stayed unmatched. The CDR3 totals 15 residues. In DNA, the CDR3 is TGTGCCAGCAGCCTTACCGGGACAGGGGCATACGAGCAGTACTTC. Translating gives CASSLTGTGAYEQYF.

V is TRBV6-1 and J is TRBJ2-3, with D possibly TRBD2 on 5 matching bases. The CDR3 runs to 16 residues. CDR1 and CDR2 from the germline V gene are MNHNS and SASEGT. The V end was cut by 1 base, the J end by 5 bases, with 16 bases between. CDR3 loop: CASSEEFDRRGDTQYF. The CDR3 coding sequence is TGTGCCAGCAGTGAAGAATTTGATCGTCGGGGAGATACGCAGTATTTT.

In its sample, this clone was seen a few times. This chain connects TRBV30 to TRBJ2-1, with D tentatively TRBD2 (5 bases). The germline V gene encodes CDR1 GTSNPN and CDR2 SVGIG (reference sequence). The V end was cut by 5 bases, the J end by 9 bases, with 14 bases between. The CDR3 is 12 amino acids. Here the CDR3 reads CAWGDGSGEQFF. In nucleotides, the CDR3 is TGTGCCTGGGGAGATGGGAGCGGTGAGCAGTTCTTC.

The chain has TRBV4-2 and TRBJ1-3; D is unclear. V shed 0 bases and J shed 0 bases, with 12 bases lying between them. This CDR3 is built from 17 residues. Germline-derived CDR1 and CDR2 are LGHNA and YNFKEQ. CDR3: CASSQEGSGSSGNTIYF. DNA for the CDR3: TGTGCCAGCAGCCAAGAGGGGTCTGGGTCCTCTGGAAACACCATATATTTT.

The J gene is TRBJ2-7, the V gene TRBV19; the D gene could be TRBD1 or TRBD2 (6 bases each). The CDR3 loop spans 14 amino acids. V shed 1 base and J shed 3 bases, with 10 bases lying between them. Germline V gene sequence: CDR1 LNHDA, CDR2 SQIVND (reference sequence). The CDR3 region is CASSIVGGNYEQYF. The CDR3 DNA follows: TGTGCCAGTAGTATAGTCGGGGGCAACTACGAGCAGTACTTC. Drawing the rest from reference TRBV19 and TRBJ2-7, the complete variable domain is DGGITQSPKYLFRKEGQNVTLSCEQNLNHDAMYWYRQDPGQGLRLIYYSQIVNDFQKGDIAEGYSVSREKKESFPLTVTSAQKNPTAFYLCASSIVGGNYEQYFGPGTRLTVT.

A few counts support this clone. The rearrangement links TRBV7-2 to TRBJ1-4; TRBD1 is a possible D gene (6 bases). Germline V gene sequence: CDR1 SGHTA, CDR2 FQGNSA. Between the trimmed V and J ends, which lost 7 bases and 7 bases, there was a span of 16 bases. The CDR3 is made up of 14 amino acids. Written as DNA, the CDR3 is TGTGCCAGCAACAGAGGGGGGGCATTTGAAAAACTGTTTTTT. Residues: CASNRGGAFEKLFF.

The V and J genes are TRBV5-1 and TRBJ1-5; no reliable D call. The CDR3 totals 15 residues. The V and J ends lost 0 bases and 1 base respectively, with 8 bases between them. Germline CDR1 is SGHRS and CDR2 is YFSETQ. CDR3 residues: CASSLAFGSNQPQHF. The CDR3 DNA is TGCGCCAGCAGCTTGGCCTTCGGGAGCAATCAGCCCCAGCATTTT.

This clone was counted between two and nine times. The chain joins TRBV5-5 to TRBJ1-1; tentatively, D is TRBD1 (5 bases). This CDR3 has 16 residues. CDR1 is SGHKS, CDR2 YYEKEE, per germline (reference sequence). V was trimmed by 2 bases and J by 1 base, leaving 15 bases between them. The CDR3 DNA is TGTGCCAGCAGCTTAGTACGGGGCGGTGGGAACACTGAAGCTTTCTTT. It encodes CASSLVRGGGNTEAFF.

The V and J genes are TRBV7-2 and TRBJ2-5, with 10 bases matching TRBD2. This CDR3 is built from 16 residues. J lost 5 bases, V lost 5 bases, and 11 bases had no gene match. CDR1 SGHTA and CDR2 FQGNSA come from the germline V gene. CDR3 in DNA: TGTGCCAGCAGCACCGAAGCGGGAGGGCCTAAGGAGACCCAGTACTTC. This sequence encodes CASSTEAGGPKETQYF.

The J gene is TRBJ2-7, the V gene TRBV6-1; TRBD1 aligns across 10 bases. Germline values: CDR1 MNHNS, CDR2 SASEGT. After removal of 6 bases from V and 2 bases from J, the junction contained 4 bases not matched to a gene. The CDR3 consists of 14 residues. CDR3 sequence reads: CASRGQGLPYEQYF. In DNA, the CDR3 is TGTGCCAGCAGGGGACAGGGGCTTCCCTACGAGCAGTACTTC.

The chain employs TRBV13 and TRBJ2-7; tentative D call: TRBD1 (5 bases). V dropped 8 bases and J dropped 4 bases, with 18 bases sitting between them. Germline V gene lookup returns CDR1 PRHDT and CDR2 FYEKMQ (reference sequence). CDR3 size: 14 residues. The CDR3 DNA follows: TGTGCCAGCGGAGAATGGGGCCGACATTACGAGCAGTACTTC. This sequence encodes CASGEWGRHYEQYF.

For the CDR3, the DNA is TGTGCCAGCAGCTTAGCAGGGGGTAATCAGTACAATGAGCAGTTCTTC. It specifies CASSLAGGNQYNEQFF. The genes are TRBV7-2 and TRBJ2-1; the D gene is possibly TRBD1 (6 bases). The germline CDR1 and CDR2 sequences are SGHTA and FQGNSA. Trimming took off 0 bases at V and 4 bases at J, with 13 bases between the two ends. This CDR3 region has 16 residues.

This chain links TRBV6-6 with TRBJ2-7, with 13 bases lining up with TRBD2. The CDR3 loop spans 16 amino acids. Trimming cost V 5 bases and J 7 bases; bases outside gene matches: 11. Germline V gene data show CDR1 as MNHNY and CDR2 as SVGAGI (reference sequence). CDR3 sequence reads: CASSKAGLAGVIEQYF. The CDR3 DNA is TGTGCCAGCAGTAAGGCTGGACTAGCGGGAGTTATTGAGCAGTACTTC.

The rearrangement joins TRBV6-5 to TRBJ2-7, with 9 nucleotides matching TRBD1. V dropped 4 bases and J dropped 0; count of bases not matched to a gene: 4. Germline V lookup: CDR1 MNHEY, CDR2 SVGAGI. The CDR3 extends over 15 amino acids. CDR3 nucleotides: TGTGCCAGCAGTTCTGGACAGGGGCACTCCTACGAGCAGTACTTC. Encoded protein: CASSSGQGHSYEQYF.